The TCR beta chain described here comes from a study of T cell responses to AZD1222 COVID-19 vaccine. Germline assignment: CDR1 MNHEY and CDR2 SVGAGI. The CDR3 covers 13 residues. V was pared by 6 bases and J by 8 bases, with 3 bases of the junction left unmatched. Points on this clone: The antigen remains unidentified.

Study-wide findings and caveats: Across spike, vaccine-associated CD4 TCRs were found, dominant at 160-218 and 743-854. Only a handful of AZD1222 recipients, several in all, had baseline seropositivity. Reportedly, close to half of spike-specific TCRs are directed against unmutated variant regions. Donor demographics were predominantly white British with a female majority; clonal diversity may be underestimated.

The table came from immunoSEQ multiplex PCR; TCRdb's copy has only in-frame clones and leaves some out. Of over 200,000 clones listed, about 94% were seen once; the top ten hold approximately 1.5%. J is TRBJ2-4 and V is TRBV6-5, with 11 positions matching TRBD2. The sequenced sample was peripheral blood, obtained 28 days after the second dose of the MenACWY control vaccine. The TCR sequence derives from an adult who received the MenACWY meningococcal vaccine as a control. DNA for the CDR3: TGTGCCAGCAGATTAGCGGGAGGGGACATTCAGTACTTC. The encoded protein is CASRLAGGDIQYF.